Below are 18 T cell receptor beta chains sequenced from a single sample in a study of blood T cell repertoires in COVID-19. Profiled with immunoSEQ multiplex PCR; TCRdb holds only in-frame clones, not every one. The sample yields 300,000 to 350,000 clones, more than 85% seen once. Sample: PBMCs or T cells enriched from blood (not recorded which). These receptors came from a woman aged 25 to 45 who had recovered from COVID-19.

The V call is TRBV5-4, the J call TRBJ2-2, with D possibly being TRBD2 (6 bases). CDR1 is SGHNT, CDR2 YYREEE, per germline (reference sequence). The CDR3 has 15 amino acids. The ends were cut back, 4 bases at V and 6 bases at J, with 16 bases in the middle. This chain's CDR3 is CASSPPGGVAGELFF. CDR3 sequence (DNA): TGTGCCAGCAGCCCCCCGGGCGGGGTCGCCGGGGAGCTGTTTTTT.

The V gene is TRBV7-2, the J gene TRBJ1-6, with 9 bases identical to TRBD1. Per the germline V gene, CDR1 is SGHTA and CDR2 is FQGNSA. The CDR3 is 15 amino acids. V shed 4 bases and J 6 bases; nucleotides not matched to a gene: 4. The CDR3 loop is CASSSSGQGNSPLHF. The CDR3 nucleotides are TGTGCCAGCAGCTCCTCGGGACAGGGTAATTCACCCCTCCACTTT.

The chain carries TRBV7-9 and TRBJ1-6; D remains ambiguous. The CDR3 sequence is 15 residues long. Looked up from germline, CDR1 is SEHNR and CDR2 is FQNEAQ (reference sequence). The V gene lost 2 bases and the J gene lost 8 bases, with 13 bases spanning the gap. CDR3 coding DNA: TGTGCCAGCAGCTTATCTGCCGGAGTGGATTCACCCCTCCACTTT. Translated: CASSLSAGVDSPLHF.

The chain joins TRBV3-1 (or the pseudogene TRBV3-2) to TRBJ2-7, with 11 bases aligning to TRBD2. CDR1 and CDR2 (germline): LGHDT, YNNKEL (reference sequence). This CDR3 comprises 15 residues. J lost 4 bases, V lost 1 base, and 3 bases had no gene match. The CDR3 region has the DNA TGTGCCAGCAGCCAAGGCCTAGCGGGGGGTTACGAGCAGTACTTC. This translates into CASSQGLAGGYEQYF.

The table lists this clone with a count of one. J is TRBJ1-2 and V is TRBV19, with D tentatively TRBD1 (6 bases). The CDR3 has 14 residues. The germline gives CDR1 LNHDA, CDR2 SQIVND (reference sequence). Trimming removed 5 bases at V and 2 bases at J, with 12 bases between. The CDR3 spells CASSLGHDNYGYTF. In DNA form, the CDR3 reads TGTGCCAGTAGTCTGGGACATGACAACTATGGCTACACCTTC.

V and J are TRBV7-2 and TRBJ1-2; possible D gene TRBD1, 6 bases. Germline loops: CDR1 SGHTA, CDR2 FQGNSA. The CDR3 has 15 amino acids. V gave up 4 bases and J gave up 7 bases, with 19 bases separating them. CDR3 amino acids: CASSSTPGQQGGYTF. The CDR3 DNA follows: TGTGCCAGCAGCTCAACCCCCGGACAGCAGGGTGGCTACACCTTC. The full variable domain, its missing parts supplied by reference TRBV7-2 and TRBJ1-2, is GAGVSQSPSNKVTEKGKDVELRCDPISGHTALYWYRQSLGQGLEFLIYFQGNSAPDKSGLPSDRFSAERTGGSVSTLTIQRTQQEDSAVYLCASSSTPGQQGGYTFGSGTRLTVV.

This chain joins TRBV27 and TRBJ1-6; TRBD1 matches at 9 bases. Germline CDR1 is MNHEY and CDR2 is SMNVEV (reference sequence). This CDR3 region has 15 residues. V was clipped by 5 bases and J by 7 bases; unmatched bases: 6. The CDR3 nucleotides read TGTGCCAGCAGTCCTGAGGGGACAGGGAATTCACCCCTCCACTTT. Protein product: CASSPEGTGNSPLHF.

The rearrangement joins TRBV9 to TRBJ1-2, with D maybe TRBD1 (6 bases). V was pared by 0 bases and J by 7 bases, with 10 bases between. CDR1 is SGDLS, CDR2 YYNGEE, per germline. The CDR3 covers 13 residues. The CDR3 spells CASSVETGLGYTF. CDR3 bases: TGTGCCAGCAGCGTAGAAACAGGGCTTGGCTACACCTTC.

Of note for this clone: This specimen includes other DNA sequences encoding the same CDR3. J is TRBJ2-3 and V is TRBV5-1; 10 positions match TRBD2. The CDR3 length is 18 residues. The germline V gene has CDR1 SGHRS and CDR2 YFSETQ. V gave up 0 bases and J gave up 3 bases; unmatched junction bases: 10. CDR3 nucleotides: TGCGCCAGCAGCTTGGGGCTAGCGGGGGCCTCTTCAACAGATACGCAGTATTTT. This translates into CASSLGLAGASSTDTQYF.

The chain carries TRBV6-4 and TRBJ2-7, with 7 bases fitting TRBD2. Germline V lookup: CDR1 MRHNA, CDR2 SNTAGT. The CDR3 is 12 amino acids. Trimming took 6 bases from V and 6 from J; bases not matched to a gene: 5. The CDR3 protein is CASRAGVFEQYF. The DNA for the CDR3 is TGTGCCAGCAGGGCGGGAGTGTTCGAGCAGTACTTC.

As regards this clone: The same CDR3 is also encoded by other DNA sequences in this sample. The chain recombines TRBV5-1 with TRBJ1-1, with 8 positions matching TRBD1. V trimming: 4 bases; J trimming: 3 bases; junction bases outside the gene matches: 5. Germline V gene sequence: CDR1 SGHRS, CDR2 YFSETQ. This CDR3 has 14 amino acids. CDR3: CASSPGQGDTEAFF. The CDR3 region has the DNA TGCGCCAGCAGCCCCGGACAGGGAGACACTGAAGCTTTCTTT. Looking up the rest from reference TRBV5-1 and TRBJ1-1 gives the full variable domain: KAGVTQTPRYLIKTRGQQVTLSCSPISGHRSVSWYQQTPGQGLQFLFEYFSETQRNKGNFPGRFSGRQFSNSRSEMNVSTLELGDSALYLCASSPGQGDTEAFFGQGTRLTVV.

This clone was observed a single time. This rearrangement joins TRBV11-1 to TRBJ2-7, with D possibly TRBD1 on 5 matching bases. Per germline, CDR1 SGHAT and CDR2 FQDESV (reference sequence). CDR3 length equals 13 residues. Trimming took off 2 bases at V and 5 bases at J, with 10 bases between the two ends. The CDR3 bases are TGTGCCAGCAGCTTACCAGGGCGCGACGAGCAGTACTTC. As protein: CASSLPGRDEQYF. Full variable domain (remainder filled in from reference TRBV11-1 and TRBJ2-7): EAEVAQSPRYKITEKSQAVAFWCDPISGHATLYWYRQILGQGPELLVQFQDESVVDDSQLPKDRFSAERLKGVDSTLKIQPAELGDSAMYLCASSLPGRDEQYFGPGTRLTVT.

V usage is TRBV21-1 and J usage is TRBJ2-1; the D call TRBD2 from the table was never checked on the DNA. TRBV21-1 is marked as a pseudogene. The CDR3 consists of 15 residues. The chain's CDR3 is CASSGCAGGYNEQFF. CDR3 DNA sequence: TGTGCCAGCAGCGGGTGCGCGGGGGGATACAATGAGCAGTTCTTC.

The V gene is TRBV2, the J gene TRBJ1-4; TRBD1 might be the D (6 bases). CDR3 size: 15 residues. The germline V gene has CDR1 SNHLY and CDR2 FYNNEI. The V gene lost 8 bases and the J gene lost 1 base, with 14 bases spanning the gap. The chain's CDR3 is CASYRDVGTNEKLFF. For the CDR3, the DNA is TGTGCCAGCTACAGGGACGTCGGAACTAATGAAAAACTGTTTTTT.

The V call is TRBV5-1, the J call TRBJ2-7; 8 nucleotides align to TRBD1. V was pared by 0 bases and J by 5 bases, with 4 bases of the junction left unmatched. This CDR3 has 14 amino acids. CDR1 SGHRS and CDR2 YFSETQ come from the germline V gene. The CDR3 nucleotides are TGCGCCAGCAGCTTGGTTGGACAGGGTAACGAGCAGTACTTC. Translated, it gives CASSLVGQGNEQYF.

The chain links TRBV6-1 to TRBJ2-3; D ambiguous. V lost 1 base to trimming and J lost 6 bases, with 11 bases between them. Germline lookup yields CDR1 MNHNS and CDR2 SASEGT. This CDR3 is built from 14 residues. The CDR3 sequence is CASSEVGHLDTQYF. The CDR3 coding sequence is TGTGCCAGCAGTGAAGTGGGCCACTTGGATACGCAGTATTTT.

The gene calls are TRBV10-2 and TRBJ1-1; 7 bases line up with TRBD1. Trimming at V came to 0 bases and at J to 0 bases, leaving 1 base not matched to a gene. The CDR3 runs to 15 residues. Germline V CDR1 and CDR2: WSHSY, SAAADI. In DNA form, the CDR3 reads TGCGCCAGCAGTGAGTCGGGACAGATGAACACTGAAGCTTTCTTT. Its protein product is CASSESGQMNTEAFF.

The rearrangement uses TRBV10-3 and TRBJ2-7; D not certain. The V end was cut by 4 bases, the J end by 2 bases, with 9 bases between. The CDR3 sequence is 13 residues long. The germline gives CDR1 ENHRY, CDR2 SYGVKD. CDR3 nucleotides: TGTGCCATCAGTGGTTACAGCACCTACGAGCAGTACTTC. As protein: CAISGYSTYEQYF.